This is a list of T cell receptor beta chains from one sample in a study of CD8+CD57+ T cells in acquired aplastic anemia. TCRdb re-called the reads through MiXCR, storing one row per CDR3 protein. The sample has under 150,000 distinct CDR3 sequences, 41% seen once. The sequenced sample consisted of sorted CD4+, CD8+, or CD8+CD57+ T cells (not recorded which) from PBMCs. The receptors come from a human donor in good health, serving as a control. CDR3s include the opening cysteine and the closing phenylalanine or tryptophan. The order of the fields is clone size, D gene, J gene, V gene, CDR3 protein, CDR3 DNA. D genes are given only for firm matches. Part of the rows lack a size; the others show once, few, many or a class for expanded clones.

many,NA,TRBJ2-1,TRBV12-3/TRBV12-4,CASSFRRVGDNEQFF,TGTGCCAGCAGTTTCCGAAGGGTTGGCGACAATGAGCAGTTCTTC
many,NA,TRBJ1-2,TRBV9,CASSVATGRVYGYTF,TGTGCCAGCAGCGTAGCTACTGGGAGGGTCTATGGCTACACCTTC
many,TRBD1,TRBJ1-2,TRBV7-9,CASSQYYGTGALYGYTF,TGTGCCAGCAGCCAGTATTATGGGACAGGGGCCCTCTATGGCTACACCTTC
NA,NA,TRBJ2-7,TRBV10-3,CAISEDGTEAGGKQYF,TGTGCCATCAGTGAGGATGGGACCGAGGCAGGGGGGAAGCAGTACTTC
NA,NA,TRBJ2-1,TRBV18,CASSATAWEYNEQFF,TGTGCCAGCTCAGCGACCGCTTGGGAATACAATGAGCAGTTCTTC
many,NA,TRBJ1-5,TRBV19,CASSPYRDSILAQHF,TGTGCCAGTAGTCCATATCGGGACTCCATTTTAGCCCAGCATTTT
NA,NA,TRBJ1-1,TRBV5-1,CASSGGTLNTEAFF,TGCGCCAGCAGCGGCGGGACGCTTAACACTGAAGCTTTCTTT
many,NA,TRBJ2-3,TRBV12-3/TRBV12-4,CASSYRGTADTQYF,TGTGCCAGCAGTTATAGGGGGACCGCAGATACGCAGTATTTT
NA,NA,TRBJ1-1,TRBV20-1,CSALTNMDTEAFF,TGCAGTGCGCTTACAAATATGGACACTGAAGCTTTCTTT
many,TRBD2,TRBJ2-1,TRBV2,CASSSGLAVNNEQFF,TGTGCCAGCAGCTCGGGACTAGCGGTTAACAATGAGCAGTTCTTC
NA,NA,TRBJ1-5,TRBV29-1,CSGGAYSNQPQHF,TGCAGCGGAGGTGCATATAGCAATCAGCCCCAGCATTTT
NA,NA,TRBJ1-1,TRBV7-6,CASSSDSEGTEAFF,TGTGCCAGCAGCTCAGACAGCGAGGGCACTGAAGCTTTCTTT
many,NA,TRBJ1-1,TRBV29-1,CSVGQRNTEAFF,TGCAGCGTAGGACAGAGAAACACTGAAGCTTTCTTT
many,NA,TRBJ2-7,TRBV12-3/TRBV12-4,CASSFQEYRQRYF,TGTGCCAGCAGTTTCCAAGAATATAGACAGCGGTACTTC
NA,TRBD1,TRBJ2-1,TRBV9,CASSAGTGSSNEQFF,TGTGCCAGCAGCGCCGGGACAGGGTCATCGAATGAGCAGTTCTTC
NA,NA,TRBJ1-6,TRBV11-2,CASSLEGIDNSPLHF,TGTGCCAGCAGCTTAGAAGGCATAGATAATTCACCCCTCCACTTT
many,TRBD1,TRBJ2-3,TRBV20-1,CSAGTGRSSTDTQYF,TGCAGTGCTGGGACAGGGCGTTCTAGCACAGATACGCAGTATTTT
NA,TRBD2,TRBJ2-1,TRBV29-1,CSVEGVPGLGLFF,TGCAGCGTTGAGGGGGTCCCGGGACTAGGCCTGTTCTTC
many,NA,TRBJ2-3,TRBV5-1,CASSLQGPDTQYF,TGCGCCAGCAGCTTGCAGGGGCCAGATACGCAGTATTTT
NA,TRBD2,TRBJ2-3,TRBV5-1,CASSLWSSGGSTDTQYF,TGCGCCAGCAGCTTGTGGTCTAGCGGGGGGAGCACAGATACGCAGTATTTT
many,TRBD1,TRBJ1-2,TRBV20-1,CSASSGQHYGYTF,TGCAGTGCTAGTTCGGGACAGCACTATGGCTACACCTTC
many,NA,TRBJ1-1,TRBV19,CASSMIGYTEAFF,TGTGCCAGTAGTATGATTGGGTACACTGAAGCTTTCTTT
NA,NA,TRBJ1-1,TRBV6-1,CASSPHPIVNTEAFF,TGTGCCAGCAGTCCCCACCCCATTGTGAACACTGAAGCTTTCTTT
NA,NA,TRBJ1-1,TRBV18,CASSPFDPGDRTEAFF,TGTGCCAGCTCACCTTTCGACCCAGGGGATAGGACTGAAGCTTTCTTT
few,NA,TRBJ2-7,TRBV7-4,CASSSEVYEQYF,TGTGCCAGCAGCTCTGAAGTCTACGAGCAGTACTTC
once,NA,TRBJ2-3,TRBV13,CASSYGNTDTQYF,TGTGCCAGCAGCTACGGGAACACAGATACGCAGTATTTT
many,NA,TRBJ2-1,TRBV7-8,CASSLGRHNEQFF,TGTGCCAGCAGCCTCGGACGGCACAATGAGCAGTTCTTC